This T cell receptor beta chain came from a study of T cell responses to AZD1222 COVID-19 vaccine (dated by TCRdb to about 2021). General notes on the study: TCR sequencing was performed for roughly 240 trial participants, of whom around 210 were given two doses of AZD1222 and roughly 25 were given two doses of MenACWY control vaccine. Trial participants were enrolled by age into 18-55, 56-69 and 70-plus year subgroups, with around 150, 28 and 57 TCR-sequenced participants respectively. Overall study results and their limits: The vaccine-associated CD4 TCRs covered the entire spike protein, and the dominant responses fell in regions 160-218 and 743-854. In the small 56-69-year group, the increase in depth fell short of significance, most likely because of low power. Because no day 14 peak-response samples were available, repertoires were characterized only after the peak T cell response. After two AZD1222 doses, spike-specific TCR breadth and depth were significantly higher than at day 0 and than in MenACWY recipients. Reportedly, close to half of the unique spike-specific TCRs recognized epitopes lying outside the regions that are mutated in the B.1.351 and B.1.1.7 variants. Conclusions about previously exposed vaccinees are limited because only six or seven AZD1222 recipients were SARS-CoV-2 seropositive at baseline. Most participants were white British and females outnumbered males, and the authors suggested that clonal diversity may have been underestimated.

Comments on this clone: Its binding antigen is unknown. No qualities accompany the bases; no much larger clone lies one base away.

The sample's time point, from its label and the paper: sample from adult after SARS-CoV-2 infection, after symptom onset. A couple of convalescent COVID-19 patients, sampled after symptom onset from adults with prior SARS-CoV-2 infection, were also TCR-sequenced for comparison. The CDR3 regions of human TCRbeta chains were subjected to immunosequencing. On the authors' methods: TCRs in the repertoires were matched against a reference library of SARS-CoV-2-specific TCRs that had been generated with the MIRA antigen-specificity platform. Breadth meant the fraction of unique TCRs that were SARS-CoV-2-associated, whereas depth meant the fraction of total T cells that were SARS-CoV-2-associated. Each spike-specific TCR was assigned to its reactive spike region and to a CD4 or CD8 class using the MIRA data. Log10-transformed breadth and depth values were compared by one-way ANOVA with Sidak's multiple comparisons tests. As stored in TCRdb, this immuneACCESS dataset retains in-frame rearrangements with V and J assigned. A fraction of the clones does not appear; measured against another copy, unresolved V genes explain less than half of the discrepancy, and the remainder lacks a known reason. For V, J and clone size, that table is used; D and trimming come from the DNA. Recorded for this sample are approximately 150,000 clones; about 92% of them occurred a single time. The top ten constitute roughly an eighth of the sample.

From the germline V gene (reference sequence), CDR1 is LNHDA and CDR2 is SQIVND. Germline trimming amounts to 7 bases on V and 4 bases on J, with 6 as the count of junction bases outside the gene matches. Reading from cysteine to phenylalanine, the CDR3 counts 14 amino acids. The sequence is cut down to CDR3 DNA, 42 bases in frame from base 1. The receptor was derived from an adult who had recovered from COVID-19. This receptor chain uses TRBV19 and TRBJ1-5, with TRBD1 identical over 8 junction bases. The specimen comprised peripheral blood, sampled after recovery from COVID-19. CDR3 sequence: CASIGTGGNQPQHF. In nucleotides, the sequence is TGTGCCAGTATAGGCACAGGGGGAAATCAGCCCCAGCATTTT.